These T cell receptor beta chains were read from a single sample in a study of blood T cell repertoires in COVID-19. Profiled with immunoSEQ multiplex PCR; TCRdb holds only in-frame clones, not every one. The sample consists of about 190,000 clones, 70% to 90% of them appearing once. Material: peripheral blood. These receptors were obtained from a woman between 40 and 55 years old who had recovered from COVID-19. CDR3s include the opening cysteine and the closing phenylalanine or tryptophan.

CASSLAQGTGGQPQHF	16	TRBJ1-5	TRBV28
CASSSKRERSYNEQFF	16	TRBJ2-1	TRBV7-9
CAWSPLGHQPQHF	13	TRBJ1-5	TRBV30
CASSGQQETQYF	12	TRBJ2-5	TRBV5-1
CAWSAPGNEQFF	12	TRBJ2-1	TRBV30
CASSSPDRVSYEQYF	15	TRBJ2-7	TRBV27
CASSDGPGQGGNTGELFF	18	TRBJ2-2	TRBV25-1
CAIQTGPNTGELFF	14	TRBJ2-2	TRBV19
CASSSNPTGDEQFF	14	TRBJ2-1	TRBV2
CASSSGTPSYEQYF	14	TRBJ2-7	TRBV13
CASSVLETQYF	11	TRBJ2-5	TRBV2
CASSQDSSGSYNEQFF	16	TRBJ2-1	TRBV3-1/TRBV3-2
CARSGPSSSTDTQYF	15	TRBJ2-3	TRBV7-5
CASAGVSKGNQPQHF	15	TRBJ1-5	TRBV6-5
CASRKTGLAYEQYF	14	TRBJ2-7	TRBV19
CASSPLGARGNSPLHF	16	TRBJ1-6	TRBV18
CASSLVRGSWETQYF	15	TRBJ2-5	TRBV11-2
CAWSLSRSEQYF	12	TRBJ2-7	TRBV30
CASSLSGQTYEQYF	14	TRBJ2-7	TRBV3-1/TRBV3-2
CASSWDTFNYGYTF	14	TRBJ1-2	TRBV5-1
CATSSGTSGSRNEQFF	16	TRBJ2-1	TRBV15
CASSYGGLGNQPQHF	15	TRBJ1-5	TRBV6-6
CAWSRGFSGNTIYF	14	TRBJ1-3	TRBV30
CSVGHGQVSSYEQYF	15	TRBJ2-7	TRBV29-1
CASSLEASGIREQYF	15	TRBJ2-7	TRBV27
CASSPFGGGRAPDTQYF	17	TRBJ2-3	TRBV11-2
CAISDPGQLNNSPLHF	16	TRBJ1-6	TRBV10-3
CASSPAPGLAGGLDEQYF	18	TRBJ2-7	TRBV5-4
CAWSGDLYGYTF	12	TRBJ1-2	TRBV30
CASSIGDSTYNEQFF	15	TRBJ2-1	TRBV19
CASSLIGTSGTNQETQYF	18	TRBJ2-5	TRBV28
CASSPPWEGQETQYF	15	TRBJ2-5	TRBV7-9
CASSRGLAGAGGEQYF	16	TRBJ2-7	TRBV14
CASSSPSRNSLNEQYF	16	TRBJ2-7	TRBV27
CASSQDPNGYGYTF	14	TRBJ1-2	TRBV3-1/TRBV3-2
CASSLYRVPEAFF	13	TRBJ1-1	TRBV7-2
CASSFYMETQYF	12	TRBJ2-5	TRBV12-3/TRBV12-4
CASSYGIATGELFF	14	TRBJ2-2	TRBV19
CASSRGLAGDEQFF	14	TRBJ2-1	TRBV4-2
CASSQNTDTQYF	12	TRBJ2-3	TRBV6-2/TRBV6-3
CASSLAGTGSETQYF	15	TRBJ2-5	TRBV5-1